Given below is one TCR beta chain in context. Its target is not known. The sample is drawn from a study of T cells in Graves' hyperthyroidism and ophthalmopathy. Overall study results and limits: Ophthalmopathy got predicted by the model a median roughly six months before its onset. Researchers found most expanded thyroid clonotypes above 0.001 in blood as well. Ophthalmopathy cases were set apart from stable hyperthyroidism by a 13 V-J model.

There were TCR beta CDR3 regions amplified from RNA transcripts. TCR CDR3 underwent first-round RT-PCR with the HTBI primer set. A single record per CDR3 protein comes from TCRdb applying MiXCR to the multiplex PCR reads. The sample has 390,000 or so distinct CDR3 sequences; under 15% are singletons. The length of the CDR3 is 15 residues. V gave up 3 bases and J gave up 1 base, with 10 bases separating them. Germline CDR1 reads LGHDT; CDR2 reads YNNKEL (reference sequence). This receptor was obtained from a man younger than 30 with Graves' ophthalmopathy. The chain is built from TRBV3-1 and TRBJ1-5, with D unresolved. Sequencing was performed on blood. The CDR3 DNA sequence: TGTGCCAGCAGCCAGGGGTTCGACAGCAATCAGCCCCAGCATTTT. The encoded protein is CASSQGFDSNQPQHF.